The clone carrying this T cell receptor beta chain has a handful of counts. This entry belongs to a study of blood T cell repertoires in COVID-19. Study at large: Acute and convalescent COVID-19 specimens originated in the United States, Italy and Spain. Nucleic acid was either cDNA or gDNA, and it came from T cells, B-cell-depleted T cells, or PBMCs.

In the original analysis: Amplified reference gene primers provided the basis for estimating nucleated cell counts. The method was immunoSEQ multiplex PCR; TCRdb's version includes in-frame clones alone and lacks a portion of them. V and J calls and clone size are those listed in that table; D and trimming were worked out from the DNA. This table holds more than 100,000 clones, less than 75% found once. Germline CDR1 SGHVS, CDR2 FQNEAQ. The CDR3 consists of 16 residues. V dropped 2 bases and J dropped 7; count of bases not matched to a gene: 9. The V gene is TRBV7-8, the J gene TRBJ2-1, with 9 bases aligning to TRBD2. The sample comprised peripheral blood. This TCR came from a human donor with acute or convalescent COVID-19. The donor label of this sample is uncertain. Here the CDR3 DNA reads TGTGCCAGCAGCTTAAATAGCGGGGGCACCCGGAATGAGCAGTTCTTC. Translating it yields CASSLNSGGTRNEQFF. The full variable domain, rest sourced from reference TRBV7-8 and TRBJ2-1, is GAGVSQSPRYKVAKRGQDVALRCDPISGHVSLFWYQQALGQGPEFLTYFQNEAQLDKSGLPSDRFFAERPEGSVSTLKIQRTQQEDSAVYLCASSLNSGGTRNEQFFGPGTRLTVL.